This TCR beta chain was recorded in a study of cytomegalovirus exposure and HLA in healthy donors (dated by TCRdb to 2015 to 2018). Broadly, across the study: An earlier analysis of some 600 of the donors reported under 300 Gb of sequence data and 95 million to 120 million unique TCR beta sequences obtained from about 179 million T cells. Roughly 320 gigabases of sequencing data and 91 million or so unique TCR sequences made up an early release that covered 500 to 700 HLA-typed donors. The genetic ancestry cluster associated with self-reported Caucasian donors included 81% of the roughly 400 genotyped donors. The study was designed to test whether signatures of past pathogen exposure could be identified by cataloging public T cell receptors. Using immunosequencing, the study profiled T cell repertoires from 500 to 800 subjects and related those repertoires to cytomegalovirus serostatus. Along with the 666-subject first cohort, a separate validation cohort of over a hundred different subjects was used. To predict cytomegalovirus infection status, the study combined high-throughput TCR immunosequencing, statistical association of individual TCRs with disease status, and machine learning. A later analysis re-analyzed previously published TCR beta repertoires from 650 to 800 donors and added high-resolution HLA genotyping to study TCR occurrence patterns. The later analysis used no new phenotypic data to find candidate immune exposures, relying instead on TCR beta sequences and their occurrence across donors. In an earlier analysis of 587 of the donors, high-throughput TCR beta sequencing was used to judge whether each TCR beta V gene segment behaved as functional or pseudogenic. Donor age, sex, ethnicity and CMV serostatus were collected together with the repertoire data. Genome-wide SNP genotypes for about three fifths of the roughly 670 donors were used in a later genetic analysis, which treated that subset as a discovery cohort. All discovery cohort repertoires had been generated using a single sequencing platform. Both class I and class II loci were covered by HLA typing, at four-digit resolution. The number of donors typed differed by locus, with about 620-630 for A, B, C, DRB1 and DQB1, around 560 for DQA1, under 610 for DPA1, and around 450 for DPB1. Four or five DR-DQ haplotypes were handled as single units for association and clustering because linkage in the cohort was strong. Across 398 genotyped donors of the cohort, an average of about 250,000 unique TCR beta nucleotide sequences per donor were sequenced, and approximately 19% of those sequences were non-productive.

The receptor library was made with the immunoSEQ multiplex PCR assay. For the multiplex PCR, a mixture combining 60 forward primers for TCR Vbeta segments and 13 reverse primers for TCR Jbeta segments was used. The CDR3 region of rearranged TCR beta genes was amplified from genomic DNA with a multiplex PCR assay. On the Illumina HiSeq System, the amplified TCR beta libraries were sequenced as 87-base-pair reads. Processing in the source paper ran as follows. A later analysis counted approximately 84 million unique TCR beta chains across the 666 repertoires, and around 12 million of these chains were shared by at least two donors. Raw reads were error-corrected and collapsed into unique sequences by a nearest-neighbor algorithm in which closely related sequences were merged to remove PCR and sequencing errors. V, D and J gene segments were assigned by aligning CDR3 sequences to IMGT reference sequences. For a sequence to be retained, a match of at least six nucleotides to both a V gene segment and a J gene segment was required. Rearrangements were classified as productive when the CDR3 lacked stop codons and remained in frame with V and J, and all other rearrangements were classified as non-productive. CDR3 was defined by IMGT convention, running from the second conserved V-encoded cysteine to the conserved J-encoded phenylalanine. The earlier analysis of 500 to 600 of the donors excluded sequences that lacked an unambiguous match to a single V gene segment. In an earlier analysis of a few hundred of the donors, V segments were called functional above 56.7% productive rearrangements and were called segregating when the between-donor standard deviation exceeded 5%. A statistical classification framework was developed to diagnose cytomegalovirus status using the catalog of TCR beta chain sequences. V and J gene assignment, in a later analysis, came from comparing TCR nucleotide sequences with IMGT/GENE-DB human TR gene sequences. The TCRdist pipeline was used in a later analysis to assign CDR3 sequences and most-parsimonious VDJ recombination scenarios. In a later analysis, every TCR beta chain was defined by the combination of its CDR3 amino acid sequence and its V-gene family, and reads without a unique V-gene family were dropped. A later analysis removed 592 highly shared, low-generation-probability nucleotide sequences to deal with suspected cross-contamination and a sequencing artifact. For each public chain, a later analysis derived a clonal expansion index from normalized ranks of inferred template counts within each repertoire. In a later analysis, generation probabilities were computed with a VDJ recombination model fitted to out-of-frame rearrangements, and the resulting probabilities were checked against IGoR. In a later analysis, hypergeometric tests were used to score TCR-TCR, TCR-HLA and TCR-CMV co-occurrence, with a repertoire-size bias correction applied to TCR pairs. In a later analysis, false discovery rates were estimated by permuting HLA or CMV assignments 20 times. In a later analysis, co-occurring TCRs were grouped using DBSCAN, with TCRdist sequence similarity added in when clustering inside HLA-allele-positive subsets. Repertoires with fewer than 30,000 or more than 120,000 public chains were left out of co-occurrence clustering, as were five repertoires with anomalous nucleotide sharing. The clones in this table, taken by TCRdb from immuneACCESS, are in-frame only. Not every clone is retained; where verified, under half of the shortfall comes from an unresolved V gene, and the cause of the rest is unknown. For V, J and clone size, that table is used; D and trimming come from the DNA. The sample records 180,000 or so clones, roughly 80% of which are singletons. The ten largest clones take up roughly 8% of the sample.

Here is what the overall study found, with its caveats: A later genetic analysis reported fewer N-insertions in productive TCRs among donors in an Asian-associated ancestry cluster than the roughly 700-donor mean. A later analysis found that most CMV-associated TCR beta chains appeared HLA-restricted, with HLA associations seemingly driven largely by CMV exposure. Because counts were too low, seventeen rarely observed V segments, including chromosome 9 orphons, were excluded from the earlier analysis of some 590 of the donors. For the cohort, immune exposure information was limited to CMV serostatus. Strong co-occurrence of HLA alleles, especially DR and DQ, made assigning TCR associations to individual alleles difficult. The study listed 170 or so TCR beta chains as associated with cytomegalovirus. Because some donors lacked HLA typing at each locus, the association tests relied only on the typed subset. Most TCR sequences were seen in very few donors, while some public TCRs were found in many individuals. Broadly in line with IMGT annotations, most TCR beta V segments showed up in productive rearrangements about 87% or about 30% of the time in an earlier analysis of around 600 of the donors. In vitro tests confirmed that a few of the cytomegalovirus-associated TCR beta chains recognize cytomegalovirus antigens. The cohort was sequenced for TCR beta chains only, and without alpha or paired-chain data the features that could be detected were limited. A later analysis found that HLA-associated TCR beta chains were more clonally expanded and had lower generation probabilities than equally common non-associated chains. A further reported finding was that TCR beta sequences accurately predicted the HLA-A and HLA-B alleles for most subjects in the first cohort. A later analysis reported that several top co-occurrence clusters appeared linked to parvovirus B19, influenza, CMV and Epstein-Barr virus. Some IMGT-functional V segments, including TRBV6-2 and TRBV6-3, could not be told apart with the 87-base-pair reads, so those segments were excluded. According to the authors, the approach could potentially be generalized to other disease states and immunological phenotypes. Correlated functional status among segregating V segments might be attributable to linkage disequilibrium, but an unknown experimental factor could not be ruled out. An association between a missense DCLRE1C variant and V-gene and J-gene trimming of TCR beta chains was found in a later genetic analysis and replicated in an independent cohort. In a later analysis, 16,951 TCR beta sequences were associated with specific HLA alleles at a false discovery rate of 0.05. The classifier was reported to diagnose cytomegalovirus status with high specificity and sensitivity in both the original cohort and the validation cohort. The sequencing pipeline was judged likely to have produced a cluster of highly shared sequence variants as a technical artifact. In a later analysis, the rate of TCR association differed among HLA loci, with DRB1 alleles having the most associated TCRs and HLA-C alleles having the fewest. Sequencing depth was assumed to be roughly uniform across donors in the presence/absence analyses, though that assumption may not hold.

The cohort consisted of approximately 690 healthy bone marrow donors. At the time of sampling, every cohort member was nominally healthy, though immune exposures that went unrecorded were likely present. The donor tested CMV seropositive and was one of the 289 seropositive cohort members. A peripheral blood sample was collected from each donor, and TCR beta sequencing was performed on peripheral blood mononuclear cells. The Qiagen DNeasy Blood Extraction Kit was used to extract genomic DNA from the blood cell samples. Comments on this clone: It lacks a known antigen. No much larger clonotype is one base removed from it; base qualities were not supplied.

Taken from the germline V gene, the CDR1 and CDR2 loops are SGHRS and YFSETQ. Inclusive of the bounding cysteine and phenylalanine, the CDR3 is 14 residues long. Just the 42-base CDR3 DNA is kept, in frame starting at base 1. Trimming takes 4 bases from V and 2 bases from J, and the germline ends sit 10 bases apart. The sequence came from a woman between 40 and 50 years old in good health and CMV-seropositive. The sequenced sample consisted of PBMCs. The rearranged segments are TRBV5-1 and TRBJ1-3; the D gene is unclear. The sequenced DNA is TGCGCCAGCAGCCGAGGATCAACTGGAAACACCATATATTTT. Its amino acids are CASSRGSTGNTIYF. The variable domain in full, with residues beyond the CDR3 obtained from the reference TRBV5-1 and TRBJ1-3 genes, is KAGVTQTPRYLIKTRGQQVTLSCSPISGHRSVSWYQQTPGQGLQFLFEYFSETQRNKGNFPGRFSGRQFSNSRSEMNVSTLELGDSALYLCASSRGSTGNTIYFGEGSWLTVV.